The sequence of this TCR beta chain was determined in a study of EBV T-cell therapy then PD-1 blockade in nasopharyngeal carcinoma. V gave up 5 bases and J gave up 5 bases; unmatched junction bases: 6. Germline V gene lookup returns CDR1 MNHEY and CDR2 SMNVEV (reference sequence). This CDR3 comprises 13 residues. Time point indicated: 266 days after commencement of treatment, after nivolumab therapy. Treatment noted: AdE1-LMPpoly-expanded autologous EBV-specific T-cell therapy followed by anti-PD-1 nivolumab. This table comes from immunoSEQ multiplex PCR, and its TCRdb copy is limited to in-frame clones, with some not included. The sample shows around 19,000 clones, around four fifths of them seen only once. On this clone itself: What it binds is unknown.

The source of this sequence is a man aged 35-49 years with nasopharyngeal carcinoma. The material was CD8+ T cells from blood, obtained at roughly day 250 from a patient whose treatment included autologous EBV-specific T cells and nivolumab. The V gene is TRBV27, the J gene TRBJ2-7; 7 nucleotides align to TRBD1. Written as DNA, the CDR3 is TGTGCCAGCAGTCCGACAGGGTCCAACGAGCAGTACTTC. Translated: CASSPTGSNEQYF.